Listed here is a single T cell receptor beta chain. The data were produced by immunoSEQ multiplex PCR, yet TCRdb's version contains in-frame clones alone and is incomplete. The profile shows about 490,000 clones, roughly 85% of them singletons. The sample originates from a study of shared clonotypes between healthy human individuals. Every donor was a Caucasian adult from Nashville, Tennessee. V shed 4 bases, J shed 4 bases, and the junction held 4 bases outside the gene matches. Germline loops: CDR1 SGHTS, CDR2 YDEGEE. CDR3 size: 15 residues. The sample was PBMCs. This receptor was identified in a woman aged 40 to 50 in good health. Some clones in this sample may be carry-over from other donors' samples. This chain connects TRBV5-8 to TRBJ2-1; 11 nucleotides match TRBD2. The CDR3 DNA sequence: TGTGCCAGCAGCCTGGGACTAGCGGAATACAATGAGCAGTTCTTC. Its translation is CASSLGLAEYNEQFF.